These 5 T cell receptor beta chains were all obtained from the same sample, sequenced in a study of blood T cell repertoires in COVID-19. The repertoire was sequenced with immunoSEQ multiplex PCR; TCRdb's copy has only in-frame clones and lacks some. Of 150,000 to 200,000 clones listed, about nine tenths are singletons. The sample consisted of peripheral blood. These receptors were taken from a man aged 40-50 years with acute or convalescent COVID-19.

V is TRBV5-6 and J is TRBJ2-4; D might be TRBD1 (6 bases). V was shortened by 4 bases and J by 3 bases, with 14 bases between the two germline ends. Germline CDR1 is SGHDT and CDR2 is YYEEEE. This CDR3 is 15 amino acids long. The CDR3 nucleotides read TGTGCCAGCAGCAACCTACAGGGTAACAAAAACATTCAGTACTTC. Its translation is CASSNLQGNKNIQYF.

The rearrangement uses TRBV7-6 and TRBJ2-2, with D hard to call. CDR1 and CDR2 (germline): SGHVS, FNYEAQ. The CDR3 spans 12 residues. The V gene lost 5 bases and the J gene lost 7 bases, with 8 bases spanning the gap. In nucleotides, the CDR3 is TGTGCCAGCAGCCCGAGGAGCGGGGAGCTGTTTTTT. Its protein product is CASSPRSGELFF. The variable domain in full, with the rest retrieved from reference TRBV7-6 and TRBJ2-2, is GAGVSQSPRYKVTKRGQDVALRCDPISGHVSLYWYRQALGQGPEFLTYFNYEAQQDKSGLPNDRFSAERPEGSISTLTIQRTEQRDSAMYRCASSPRSGELFFGEGSRLTVL.

The J gene is TRBJ1-6, the V gene TRBV6-2 or TRBV6-3; 7 bases agree with TRBD1. V gave up 0 bases and J gave up 5 bases; unmatched junction bases: 7. The CDR3 extends over 17 amino acids. The germline CDR1 and CDR2 sequences are MNHEY and SVGEGT. CDR3 residues: CASSYSPDRANNSPLHF. CDR3 coding DNA: TGTGCCAGCAGTTACTCCCCAGACAGGGCAAATAATTCACCCCTCCACTTT.

J is TRBJ2-3 and V is TRBV9; perhaps TRBD2 as D (6 bases). Trimming cost V 4 bases and J 4 bases, with 22 bases left between them. The CDR3 length is 17 residues. In germline, CDR1 is SGDLS, CDR2 YYNGEE. The CDR3 DNA is TGTGCCAGCAGCCCCGGGGGAGGCACCGGAAGGGCAGATACGCAGTATTTT. Protein sequence: CASSPGGGTGRADTQYF.

This chain links TRBV18 with TRBJ2-7, with D tentatively TRBD2 (6 bases). The CDR3 has 15 residues. The germline V and J ends were trimmed by 6 bases and 5 bases, with 20 bases remaining between them. Looked up from germline, CDR1 is KGHSH and CDR2 is LQKENI. The CDR3 protein is CASSLQGRGMDEQYF. The CDR3 DNA is TGTGCCAGCTCCCTCCAGGGACGGGGGATGGACGAGCAGTACTTC.